What follows are 3 T cell receptor beta chains derived from one specimen sequenced in a study of T cells after yellow fever vaccination. TCRdb independently ran MiXCR on the 5' RACE reads; one entry per CDR3 protein. Among fewer than 500,000 distinct CDR3 sequences listed, under 20% were seen once. Sequences were derived from PBMCs, sampled before the yellow fever booster vaccination. All receptors derive from a man younger than 35 who received the YFV17D yellow fever vaccine.

This clonotype was seen only a few times. The chain recombines TRBV18 with TRBJ1-2; no reliable D call. The germline V and J ends were trimmed by 3 bases and 4 bases, with 15 bases remaining between them. Germline V gives CDR1 KGHSH, CDR2 LQKENI. The CDR3 is 15 amino acids. The CDR3 DNA reads as TGTGCCAGCTCACCTCAAGGGAGATCTCCCTATGGCTACACCTTC. Encoded protein: CASSPQGRSPYGYTF. The variable domain in full, completed from reference TRBV18 and TRBJ1-2, reads NAGVMQNPRHLVRRRGQEARLRCSPMKGHSHVYWYRQLPEEGLKFMVYLQKENIIDESGMPKERFSAEFPKEGPSILRIQQVVRGDSAAYFCASSPQGRSPYGYTFGSGTRLTVV.

This clonotype was observed many times. This sequence joins TRBV20-1 and TRBJ1-1; D is unresolved. CDR1 is DFQATT and CDR2 is SNEGSKA in the germline V gene (reference sequence). CDR3 size: 14 residues. The V gene lost 3 bases and the J gene lost 4 bases, with 15 bases spanning the gap. In DNA, the CDR3 is TGCAGTGCTAGTCGGGCTAGGGCGTCCACTGAAGCTTTCTTT. Protein: CSASRARASTEAFF.

In its sample, this clonotype was seen a few times. The chain joins TRBV18 to TRBJ2-3; perhaps TRBD1 as D (8 bases). Trimming removed 6 bases at V and 1 base at J, with 14 bases between. The V gene's germline CDR1 is KGHSH and CDR2 LQKENI. The CDR3 is 15 residues long. The CDR3 here is CASSSTGGGTDTQYF. The DNA of the CDR3 is TGTGCCAGCTCGTCCACAGGGGGGGGCACAGATACGCAGTATTTT.